Below are 7 T cell receptor beta chains sequenced from a single sample in a study of T cells in Graves' hyperthyroidism and ophthalmopathy. Using RNA transcripts as the source, TCR beta CDR3 regions were amplified. The TCR CDR3 was amplified in a first-round RT-PCR using the HTBI primer set. Each CDR3 protein gets one entry after TCRdb re-called the multiplex PCR reads with MiXCR. The sample comprises about 350,000 distinct CDR3 sequences, around 18% of which are singletons, and roughly 16% rests with the top ten. The material sequenced was blood. The receptors were gathered from a woman between 40 and 50 years old with Graves' ophthalmopathy.

This clonotype was seen a few times. The V and J genes are TRBV6-1 and TRBJ2-2, with TRBD1 as a possible D gene (6 bases). V lost 6 bases and J 3 bases, leaving 20 bases between the germline ends. The CDR3 runs to 17 residues. Germline CDR1 reads MNHNS; CDR2 reads SASEGT. CDR3 DNA sequence: TGTGCCAGCAGACCAGTCGGGCAGGGGATGTACACCGGGGAGCTGTTTTTT. Its translation is CASRPVGQGMYTGELFF.

This clonotype was seen many times. The rearrangement uses TRBV11-2 and TRBJ1-3; tentative D call: TRBD1 (5 bases). Germline CDR1 and CDR2: SGHAT and FQNNGV. The V end lost 2 bases, the J end lost 0 bases, and 8 bases lay between the germline ends. CDR3 length: 15 residues. The CDR3: CASSLQGFSGNTIYF. CDR3 in DNA: TGTGCCAGCAGCTTACAGGGATTCTCTGGAAACACCATATATTTT.

This clonotype was observed many times. The V call is TRBV28, the J call TRBJ1-1; tentative D call: TRBD1 (5 bases). Trimming removed 2 bases at V and 4 bases at J, with 14 bases between. Looked up from germline, CDR1 is MDHEN and CDR2 is SYDVKM. This CDR3 contains 15 residues. The CDR3 DNA reads as TGTGCCAGCAGTTTAGCGGGCAGGGTAGGCACTGAAGCTTTCTTT. It yields the protein CASSLAGRVGTEAFF.

This clonotype was picked up many times. The rearrangement uses TRBV6-5 and TRBJ1-5; 8 positions match TRBD1. Germline V gene sequence: CDR1 MNHEY, CDR2 SVGAGI. Trimming took 2 bases from V and 8 from J; bases not matched to a gene: 5. The CDR3 is made up of 14 amino acids. Here the CDR3 DNA reads TGTGCCAGCAGTTACGCAGGGGGCAGGGAGCCCCAGCATTTT. Translation: CASSYAGGREPQHF.

In this sample, this clonotype turned up many times. This sequence joins TRBV5-1 and TRBJ2-7; 8 bases agree with TRBD1. The V gene end was trimmed by 0 bases and the J gene end by 3 bases; junction bases not matched to a gene: 2. The CDR3 is made up of 14 amino acids. Germline CDR1 is SGHRS and CDR2 is YFSETQ. For the CDR3, the DNA is TGCGCCAGCAGCTTGGGGGACAGGAACTACGAGCAGTACTTC. It translates to CASSLGDRNYEQYF.

The rearrangement links TRBV12-3 or TRBV12-4 to TRBJ1-5, with 11 bases identical to TRBD1. Losses at the gene ends were 6 bases for V and 4 bases for J; bases not matched to a gene: 8. The CDR3 consists of 16 residues. CDR3 sequence (DNA): TGTGCCAGCAGCCCCCTCGGGACAGGGGGAAATCAGCCCCAGCATTTT. This codes for CASSPLGTGGNQPQHF.

This clonotype was observed many times. The junction departs from the called germline gene at one end, perhaps through a read error. The V gene is TRBV7-1, the J gene TRBJ2-7, with TRBD2 identical over 12 bases. TRBV7-1 is placed among ORFs of uncertain function. The CDR3 length is 22 residues. The CDR3 DNA follows: TGTGCCAGCAGCTCATGGGGACAGGGCTTAACTCTGACTAGCGGGAGTCCCTACGAGCAGCACTTC. Protein: CASSSWGQGLTLTSGSPYEQHF.